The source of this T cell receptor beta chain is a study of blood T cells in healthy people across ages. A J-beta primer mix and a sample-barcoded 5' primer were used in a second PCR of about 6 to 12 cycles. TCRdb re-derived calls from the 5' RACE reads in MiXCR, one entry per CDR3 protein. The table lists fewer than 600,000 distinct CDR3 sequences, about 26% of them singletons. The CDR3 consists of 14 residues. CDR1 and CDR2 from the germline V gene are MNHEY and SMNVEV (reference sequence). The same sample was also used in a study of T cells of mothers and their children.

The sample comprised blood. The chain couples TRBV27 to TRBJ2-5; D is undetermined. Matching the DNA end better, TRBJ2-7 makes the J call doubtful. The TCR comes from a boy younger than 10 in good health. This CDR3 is CASMRWAASYEQYF. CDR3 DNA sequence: TGTGCCAGCATGAGATGGGCGGCCTCCTACGAGCAGTACTTC.